A selection of T cell receptor beta chains follows, all from one sample in a study of long-term antiretroviral therapy in people with HIV. Here immunoSEQ multiplex PCR was the method, and the copy in TCRdb shows in-frame clones only, minus some. The profile shows about 16,000 clones, roughly 81% of them singletons. Here the sequenced sample was unsorted PBMCs, taken 0.5 years after starting antiretroviral therapy. Source of these receptors: a woman in her 40s with HIV. The CDR3 runs from the conserved cysteine through the conserved F or W. A D gene is named only where the DNA matches it firmly. Some rows mark clone size as missing; the rest say once, few, many or name a class of expanded clone.

cdr3_aa cdr3_nt j_call clone_size v_call d_call cdr3_length
CASSKTESSTDTQYF TGTGCCAGCAGCAAGACAGAATCTAGCACAGATACGCAGTATTTT TRBJ2-3 - TRBV7-9 - 15
CSVEDGGKDIQYF TGCAGCGTTGAAGACGGAGGGAAGGACATTCAGTACTTC TRBJ2-4 - TRBV29-1 - 13
CASSPGMVGVGTEAFF TGTGCCAGCAGCCCCGGGATGGTGGGGGTTGGCACTGAAGCTTTCTTT TRBJ1-1 - TRBV7-2 - 16
CASSSQIRTGGGGTYEQYF TGTGCCAGCAGTTCCCAGATACGGACAGGGGGCGGAGGAACCTACGAGCAGTACTTC TRBJ2-7 once TRBV28 TRBD1 19
CASSYQGYGNTIYF TGTGCCAGCAGCTACCAGGGATACGGAAACACCATATATTTT TRBJ1-3 once TRBV5-4 - 14
CASSPRGGNEQFF TGTGCCAGCAGCCCCCGTGGTGGCAATGAGCAGTTCTTC TRBJ2-1 - TRBV11-3 - 13
CSVGQGRNQPQHF TGCAGCGTTGGGCAGGGAAGGAATCAGCCCCAGCATTTT TRBJ1-5 - TRBV29-1 - 13
CASRTGTGGTVGQYF TGTGCCAGCAGGACCGGGACAGGGGGCACGGTGGGGCAGTACTTC TRBJ2-7 - TRBV6-1 TRBD1 15
CASSPSTGTMGEQFF TGCGCCAGCAGCCCGTCGACAGGGACGATGGGTGAGCAGTTCTTC TRBJ2-1 once TRBV5-1 TRBD1 15
CASSLIGETEAFF TGTGCCAGCTCACTAATAGGTGAGACTGAAGCTTTCTTT TRBJ1-1 - TRBV18 - 13
CASSATTAADEQYF TGTGCCAGCAGCGCGACGACGGCGGCCGACGAGCAGTACTTC TRBJ2-7 - TRBV2 - 14
CASSLRVKGQNTEAFF TGTGCCAGCAGCCTCAGGGTAAAAGGGCAAAACACTGAAGCTTTCTTT TRBJ1-1 - TRBV11-2 - 16
CASSRQGPPGDGYTF TGTGCCAGCAGCCGACAGGGGCCCCCGGGAGATGGCTACACCTTC TRBJ1-2 - TRBV6-5 TRBD1 15
CASSLWGSGSYAQYF TGTGCCAGCAGCTTATGGGGCAGCGGGAGTTACGCCCAGTACTTC TRBJ2-5 - TRBV7-6 TRBD2 15
CASNAGGITNNSPLHF TGTGCCAGCAACGCAGGGGGAATTACAAATAATTCACCCCTCCACTTT TRBJ1-6 once TRBV5-4 TRBD1 16
CSVDPGGAGSGANVLTF TGCAGCGTTGACCCGGGGGGGGCCGGCTCTGGGGCCAACGTCCTGACTTTC TRBJ2-6 - TRBV29-1 TRBD2 17
CASKGDRVVVAFF TGTGCCAGCAAGGGGGACAGGGTGGTCGTAGCTTTCTTT TRBJ1-1 - TRBV28 TRBD1 13
CSVDDRGNYGYTF TGCAGCGTTGACGACCGGGGTAACTATGGCTACACCTTC TRBJ1-2 - TRBV29-1 - 13
CASSLAGGAGGPLYEQYF TGTGCCAGCAGCTTAGCGGGGGGTGCGGGAGGGCCTCTGTACGAGCAGTACTTC TRBJ2-7 - TRBV7-2 TRBD2 18
CAISESFGTSSSYNEQFF TGTGCCATCAGTGAGTCTTTTGGCACCTCGAGCTCCTACAATGAGCAGTTCTTC TRBJ2-1 - TRBV10-3 - 18
CASSEQGSETQYF TGTGCCAGCAGCGAACAGGGTTCGGAGACCCAGTACTTC TRBJ2-5 - TRBV7-9 - 13
CASSEGPYKGYTF TGTGCCAGCAGTGAAGGACCCTACAAGGGCTACACCTTC TRBJ1-2 - TRBV6-1 - 13
CASSVMRLAGDEQFF TGTGCCAGCAGTGTGATGAGACTAGCGGGTGATGAGCAGTTCTTC TRBJ2-1 once TRBV6-1 TRBD2 15
CASSLGGRGSYEQYF TGTGCCAGCAGCTTGGGGGGTAGGGGCTCCTACGAGCAGTACTTC TRBJ2-7 - TRBV5-4 - 15
CASSWTRGGANVLTF TGTGCCAGCAGCTGGACTAGGGGTGGGGCCAACGTCCTGACTTTC TRBJ2-6 - TRBV7-9 TRBD2 15
CASSGYRDRAEQFF TGTGCCAGCAGTGGCTACCGGGACAGAGCAGAGCAGTTCTTC TRBJ2-1 once TRBV6-1 TRBD1 14
CASSLRTPLSYEQYF TGTGCCAGCAGCTTGCGGACACCACTCTCCTACGAGCAGTACTTC TRBJ2-7 once TRBV5-6 - 15
CASSAGTGALYEQYF TGTGCCAGCAGCGCCGGGACAGGGGCGCTCTACGAGCAGTACTTC TRBJ2-7 - TRBV9 TRBD1 15
CASSSSGGHSLSGANVLTF TGTGCCAGCAGTTCGTCTGGGGGGCATTCTTTGTCTGGGGCCAACGTCCTGACTTTC TRBJ2-6 - TRBV27 - 19
CASSLGDSQETQYF TGTGCCAGCAGCTTAGGCGACAGCCAAGAGACCCAGTACTTC TRBJ2-5 - TRBV7-9 - 14
CASSSYEGLAGSGDTQYF TGCGCCAGCAGCTCCTATGAGGGTTTAGCGGGAAGTGGAGATACGCAGTATTTT TRBJ2-3 - TRBV5-1 TRBD2 18
CASSSWSQPQHF TGTGCCAGCAGTTCTTGGAGTCAGCCCCAGCATTTT TRBJ1-5 - TRBV27 - 12
CASSRGGNTEAFF TGCGCCAGCAGTCGGGGTGGGAACACTGAAGCTTTCTTT TRBJ1-1 - TRBV10-2 - 13
CASNLPRGPSDTQYF TGTGCCAGCAACCTCCCCAGGGGGCCCTCAGATACGCAGTATTTT TRBJ2-3 - TRBV7-9 TRBD1 15
CASSYSGLEGGTEAFF TGTGCCAGCAGTTACTCGGGGTTAGAGGGTGGCACTGAAGCTTTCTTT TRBJ1-1 - TRBV6-5 - 16
CASSWDRSGSRTGELFF TGCGCCAGCAGCTGGGACCGTAGCGGGAGTCGGACCGGGGAGCTGTTTTTT TRBJ2-2 - TRBV5-1 TRBD2 17